This T cell receptor (beta chain) was obtained from a study of neurological immune-mediated disorders. General study findings and limits: None of the CDR3 amino acid sequences found in expanded clones was shared across subjects. This suggests that the TCR-beta repertoires were private in all groups.

From the 5' RACE reads, TCRdb called clonotypes with MiXCR, one entry per CDR3 protein. This table has about 74,000 distinct CDR3 sequences, around 5.5% appearing once. CDR1 is SGHRS and CDR2 is YFSETQ in the germline V gene. The junction had 9 bases not matched to a gene; V was cut back by 3 bases and J by 1 base. This CDR3 has 18 residues. About this clonotype: Its antigen remains unidentified.

The sequence was collected from a young man with multiple sclerosis. Material for sequencing was PBMCs. The chain couples TRBV5-1 to TRBJ2-1; 11 nucleotides line up with TRBD1. The CDR3 loop is CASSSGQGGLTSYNEQFF. CDR3 DNA sequence: TGCGCCAGCAGCTCGGGACAGGGGGGGCTCACATCCTACAATGAGCAGTTCTTC. The whole variable domain, filled in from reference TRBV5-1 and TRBJ2-1, reads KAGVTQTPRYLIKTRGQQVTLSCSPISGHRSVSWYQQTPGQGLQFLFEYFSETQRNKGNFPGRFSGRQFSNSRSEMNVSTLELGDSALYLCASSSGQGGLTSYNEQFFGPGTRLTVL.